This T cell receptor beta chain was profiled in a study of T-cell memory formation after mild COVID-19. Whole-study results and caveats: A second wave expanding day 15 to 37 was CD4+-biased; contracting clones were balanced.

This clonotype was detected only once. What it binds is unknown. J was trimmed by 2 bases and V by 2 bases; bases with no gene match: 2. The CDR3 runs 13 residues. CDR1 is GTSNPN and CDR2 is SVGIG in the germline V gene (reference sequence). TCRdb re-called the 5' RACE reads with MiXCR, one entry per CDR3 protein. The sample comprises hundreds of thousands of distinct CDR3 sequences, about 20% of which are singletons, and approximately 12% rests with the top ten. The V call is TRBV30, the J call TRBJ1-2; 7 bases fit TRBD1. The sequenced material came from PBMCs or a T cell subset sorted from them (not recorded which). The TCR was taken from an adult woman who had mild COVID-19 (a few samples of this study predate the infection). Cell type and time point are not known. CDR3 nucleotides: TGTGCCTGGAGTCAGGGGGGCAACTATGGCTACACCTTC. It encodes CAWSQGGNYGYTF.